The T cell receptor beta chain described here comes from a study of blood T cell repertoires in COVID-19. In the original processing: The assay estimated nucleated cells by amplifying reference gene primers. Assay used: immunoSEQ multiplex PCR; TCRdb lists only in-frame clones, some missing. Clone size and the V and J calls come from that table; the DNA yielded D and trimming. The sample gives about 80,000 clones, roughly 80% of which show up once; about 35% is in the top ten. This clone was seen a few times. The ends lost 0 bases at V and 5 bases at J; junction bases unmatched: 6. Germline values: CDR1 MNHEY, CDR2 SMNVEV (reference sequence). This CDR3 region has 15 residues.

V gene TRBV27 combines with J gene TRBJ2-5, with 7 bases matching TRBD2. Sample: peripheral blood. The source is a woman in her seventies with acute or convalescent COVID-19. The CDR3 loop is CASSLSPGGWETQYF. The CDR3 DNA reads as TGTGCCAGCAGTTTATCGCCGGGAGGTTGGGAGACCCAGTACTTC.